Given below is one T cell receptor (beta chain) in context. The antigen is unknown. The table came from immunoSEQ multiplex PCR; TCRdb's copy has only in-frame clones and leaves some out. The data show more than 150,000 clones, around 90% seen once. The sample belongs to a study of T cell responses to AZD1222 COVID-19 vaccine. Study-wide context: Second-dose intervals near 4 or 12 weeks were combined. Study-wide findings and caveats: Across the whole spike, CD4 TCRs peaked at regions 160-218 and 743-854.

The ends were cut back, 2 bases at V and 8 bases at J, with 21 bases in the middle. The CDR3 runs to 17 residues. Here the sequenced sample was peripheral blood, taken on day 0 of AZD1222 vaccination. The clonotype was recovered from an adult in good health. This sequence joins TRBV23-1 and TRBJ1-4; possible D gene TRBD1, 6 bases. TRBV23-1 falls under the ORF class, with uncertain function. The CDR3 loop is CASSQHTHRVLVEKLFF. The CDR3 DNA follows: TGCGCCAGCAGTCAACACACCCACAGGGTACTTGTCGAAAAACTGTTTTTT.